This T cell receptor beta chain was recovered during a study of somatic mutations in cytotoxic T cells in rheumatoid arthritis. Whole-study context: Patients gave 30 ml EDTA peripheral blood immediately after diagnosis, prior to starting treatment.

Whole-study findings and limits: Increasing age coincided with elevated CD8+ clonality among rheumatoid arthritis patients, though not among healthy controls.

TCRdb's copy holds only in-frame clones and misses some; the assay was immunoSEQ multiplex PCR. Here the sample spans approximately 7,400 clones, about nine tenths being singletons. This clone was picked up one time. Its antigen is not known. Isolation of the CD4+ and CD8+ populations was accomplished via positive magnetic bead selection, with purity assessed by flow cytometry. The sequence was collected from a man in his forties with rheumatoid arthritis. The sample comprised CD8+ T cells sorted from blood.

Here the CDR3 reads CASSFGEQGDYYNEQFF. In DNA form, the CDR3 reads TGTGCCAGCAGCTTCGGCGAACAGGGTGACTACTACAATGAGCAGTTCTTC. The genes are TRBV11-2 and TRBJ2-1; D may be TRBD1 (6 bases). V lost 3 bases to trimming and J lost 3 bases, with 18 bases between them. The V gene's germline CDR1 is SGHAT and CDR2 FQNNGV. CDR3 length equals 17 residues. Full variable domain (remainder filled in from reference TRBV11-2 and TRBJ2-1): EAGVAQSPRYKIIEKRQSVAFWCNPISGHATLYWYQQILGQGPKLLIQFQNNGVVDDSQLPKDRFSAERLKGVDSTLKIQPAKLEDSAVYLCASSFGEQGDYYNEQFFGPGTRLTVL.